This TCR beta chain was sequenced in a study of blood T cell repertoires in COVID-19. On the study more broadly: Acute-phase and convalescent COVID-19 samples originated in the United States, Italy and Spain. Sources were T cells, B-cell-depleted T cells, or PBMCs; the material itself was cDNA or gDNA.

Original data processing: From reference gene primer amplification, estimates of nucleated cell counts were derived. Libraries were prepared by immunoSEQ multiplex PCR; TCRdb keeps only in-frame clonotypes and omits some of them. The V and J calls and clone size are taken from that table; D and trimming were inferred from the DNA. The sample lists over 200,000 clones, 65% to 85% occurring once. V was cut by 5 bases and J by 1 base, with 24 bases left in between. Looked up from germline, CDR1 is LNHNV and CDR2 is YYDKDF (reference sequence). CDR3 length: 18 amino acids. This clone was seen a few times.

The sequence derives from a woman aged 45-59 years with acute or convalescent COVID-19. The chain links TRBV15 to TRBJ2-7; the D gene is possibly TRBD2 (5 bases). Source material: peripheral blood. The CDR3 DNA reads TGTGCCACCAGCGAATCGGCCATAGGGTATACGGGATCCTACGAGCAGTACTTC. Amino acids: CATSESAIGYTGSYEQYF.